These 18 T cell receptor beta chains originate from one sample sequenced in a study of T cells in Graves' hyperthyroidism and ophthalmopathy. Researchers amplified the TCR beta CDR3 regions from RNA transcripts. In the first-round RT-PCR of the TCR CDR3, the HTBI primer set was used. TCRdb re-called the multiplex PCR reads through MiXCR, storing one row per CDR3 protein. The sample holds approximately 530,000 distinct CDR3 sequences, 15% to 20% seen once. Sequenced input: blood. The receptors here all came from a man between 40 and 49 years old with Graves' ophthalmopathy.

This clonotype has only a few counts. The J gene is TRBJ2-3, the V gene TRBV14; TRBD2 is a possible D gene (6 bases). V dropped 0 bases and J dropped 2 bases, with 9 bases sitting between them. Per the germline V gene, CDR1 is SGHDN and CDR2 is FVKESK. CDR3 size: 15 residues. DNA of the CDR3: TGTGCCAGCAGCCAAGATGGAGGGGTCACAGATACGCAGTATTTT. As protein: CASSQDGGVTDTQYF.

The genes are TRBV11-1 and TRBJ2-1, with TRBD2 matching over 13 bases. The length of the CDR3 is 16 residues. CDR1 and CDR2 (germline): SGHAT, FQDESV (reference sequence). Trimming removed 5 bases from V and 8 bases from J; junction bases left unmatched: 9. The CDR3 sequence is CASSTRTSGRGHEQFF. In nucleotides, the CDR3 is TGTGCCAGCAGCACCCGGACTAGCGGGAGAGGGCATGAGCAGTTCTTC.

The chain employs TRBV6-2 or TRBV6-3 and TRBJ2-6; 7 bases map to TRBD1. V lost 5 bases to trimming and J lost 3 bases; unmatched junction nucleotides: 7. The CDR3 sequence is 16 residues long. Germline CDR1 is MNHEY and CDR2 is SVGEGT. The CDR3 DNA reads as TGTGCCAGCAGTCCCCAGGGGGAGTTTGGGGCCAACGTCCTGACTTTC. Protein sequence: CASSPQGEFGANVLTF.

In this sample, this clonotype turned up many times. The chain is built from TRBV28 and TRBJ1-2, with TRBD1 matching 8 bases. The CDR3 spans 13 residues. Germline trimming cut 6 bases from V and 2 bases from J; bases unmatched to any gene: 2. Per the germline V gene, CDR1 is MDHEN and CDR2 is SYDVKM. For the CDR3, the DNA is TGTGCCAGCAGCCGGACAGGGAACTATGGCTACACCTTC. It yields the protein CASSRTGNYGYTF.

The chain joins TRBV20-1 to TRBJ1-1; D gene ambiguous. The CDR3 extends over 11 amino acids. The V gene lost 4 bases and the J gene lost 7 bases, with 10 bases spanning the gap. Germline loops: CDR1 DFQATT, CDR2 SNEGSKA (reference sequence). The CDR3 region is CSAIGGLEAFF. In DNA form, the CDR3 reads TGCAGTGCTATAGGAGGGCTTGAAGCTTTCTTT.

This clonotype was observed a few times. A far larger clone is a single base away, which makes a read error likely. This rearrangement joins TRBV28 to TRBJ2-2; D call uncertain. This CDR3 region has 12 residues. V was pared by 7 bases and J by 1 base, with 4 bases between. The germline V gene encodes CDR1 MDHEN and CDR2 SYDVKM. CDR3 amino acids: CASNLNTGELFF. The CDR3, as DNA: TGTGCCAGCAACTTGAACACCGGGGAGCTGTTTTTT.

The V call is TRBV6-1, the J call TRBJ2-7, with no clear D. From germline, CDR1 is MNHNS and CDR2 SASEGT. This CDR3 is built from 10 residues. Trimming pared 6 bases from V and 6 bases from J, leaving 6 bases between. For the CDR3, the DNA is TGTGCCAGCAGCATCTCCGAGCAGTACTTC. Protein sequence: CASSISEQYF.

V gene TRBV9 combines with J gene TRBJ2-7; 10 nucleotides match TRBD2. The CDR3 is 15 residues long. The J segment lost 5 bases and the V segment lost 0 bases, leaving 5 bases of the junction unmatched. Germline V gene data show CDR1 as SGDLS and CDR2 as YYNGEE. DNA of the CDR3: TGTGCCAGCAGCGTAGGGAGGCTAGCGGGAGACGAGCAGTACTTC. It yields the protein CASSVGRLAGDEQYF.

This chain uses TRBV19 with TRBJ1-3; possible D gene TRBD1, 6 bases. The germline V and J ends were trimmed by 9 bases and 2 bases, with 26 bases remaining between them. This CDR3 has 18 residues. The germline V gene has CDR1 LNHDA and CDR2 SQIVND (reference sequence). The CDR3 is CASTATGGPVRTGNTIYF. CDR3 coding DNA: TGTGCCAGCACCGCGACGGGGGGCCCTGTACGAACTGGAAACACCATATATTTT.

In DNA, the CDR3 is TGTGCCAGCAGCGCTACTAGTAGTGGAGTGGGTTTCTATGGCTACACCTTC. The encoded protein is CASSATSSGVGFYGYTF. V usage is TRBV9 and J usage is TRBJ1-2; D is unclear. There are 17 residues in the CDR3. Germline V gives CDR1 SGDLS, CDR2 YYNGEE. The V and J ends lost 3 bases and 4 bases respectively, with 22 bases between them.

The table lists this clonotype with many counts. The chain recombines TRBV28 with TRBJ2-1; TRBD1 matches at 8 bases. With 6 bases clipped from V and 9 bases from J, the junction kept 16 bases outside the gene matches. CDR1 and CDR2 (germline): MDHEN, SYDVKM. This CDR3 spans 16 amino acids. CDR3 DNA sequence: TGTGCCAGCAGCCGATCAGGACAGGGTCCCGGACTTGAGCAGTTCTTC. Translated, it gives CASSRSGQGPGLEQFF. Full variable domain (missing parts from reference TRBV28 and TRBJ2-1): DVKVTQSSRYLVKRTGEKVFLECVQDMDHENMFWYRQDPGLGLRLIYFSYDVKMKEKGDIPEGYSVSREKKERFSLILESASTNQTSMYLCASSRSGQGPGLEQFFGPGTRLTVL.

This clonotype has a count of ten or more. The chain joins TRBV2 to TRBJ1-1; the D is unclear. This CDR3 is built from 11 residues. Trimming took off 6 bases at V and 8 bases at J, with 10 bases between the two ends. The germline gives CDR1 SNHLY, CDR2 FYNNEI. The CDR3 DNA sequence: TGTGCCAGCAGGGAGTACAAGGAAGCTTTCTTT. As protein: CASREYKEAFF. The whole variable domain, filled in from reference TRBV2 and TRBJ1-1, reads EPEVTQTPSHQVTQMGQEVILRCVPISNHLYFYWYRQILGQKVEFLVSFYNNEISEKSEIFDDQFSVERPDGSNFTLKIRSTKLEDSAMYFCASREYKEAFFGQGTRLTVV.

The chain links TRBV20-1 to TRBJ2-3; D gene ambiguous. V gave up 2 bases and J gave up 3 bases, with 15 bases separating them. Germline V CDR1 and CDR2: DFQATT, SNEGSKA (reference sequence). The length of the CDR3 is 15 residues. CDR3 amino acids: CSARTATVPTDTQYF. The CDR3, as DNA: TGCAGTGCTAGAACGGCGACCGTACCTACAGATACGCAGTATTTT.

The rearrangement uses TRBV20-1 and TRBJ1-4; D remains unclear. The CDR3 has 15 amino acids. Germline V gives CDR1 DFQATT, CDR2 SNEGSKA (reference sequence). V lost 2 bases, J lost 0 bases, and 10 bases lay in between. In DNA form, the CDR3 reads TGCAGTGCTAGAAAGTATGCCGCAACTAATGAAAAACTGTTTTTT. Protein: CSARKYAATNEKLFF.

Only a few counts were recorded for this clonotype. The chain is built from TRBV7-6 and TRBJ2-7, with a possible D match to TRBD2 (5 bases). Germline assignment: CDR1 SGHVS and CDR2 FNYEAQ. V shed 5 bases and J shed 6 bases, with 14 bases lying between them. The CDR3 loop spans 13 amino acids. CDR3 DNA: TGTGCCAGCAGCCCCAAGACGAGCGGCGAGCAGTACTTC. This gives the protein CASSPKTSGEQYF.

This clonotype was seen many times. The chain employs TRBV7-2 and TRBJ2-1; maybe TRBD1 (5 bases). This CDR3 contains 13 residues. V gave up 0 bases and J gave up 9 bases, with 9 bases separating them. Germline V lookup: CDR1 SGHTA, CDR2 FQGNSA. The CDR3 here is CASSLAPGFEQFF. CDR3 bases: TGTGCCAGCAGCTTAGCCCCAGGGTTTGAGCAGTTCTTC.

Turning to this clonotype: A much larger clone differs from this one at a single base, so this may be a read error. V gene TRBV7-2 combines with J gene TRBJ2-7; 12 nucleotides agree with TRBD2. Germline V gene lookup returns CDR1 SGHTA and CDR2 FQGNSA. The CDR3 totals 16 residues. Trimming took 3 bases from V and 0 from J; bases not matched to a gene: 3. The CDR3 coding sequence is TGTGCCAGCAGCTTGGGACTAGCGGGTCCCTCCTACGAGCAGTACTTC. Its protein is CASSLGLAGPSYEQYF. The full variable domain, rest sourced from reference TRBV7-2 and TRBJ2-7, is GAGVSQSPSNKVTEKGKDVELRCDPISGHTALYWYRQSLGQGLEFLIYFQGNSAPDKSGLPSDRFSAERTGGSVSTLTIQRTQQEDSAVYLCASSLGLAGPSYEQYFGPGTRLTVT.

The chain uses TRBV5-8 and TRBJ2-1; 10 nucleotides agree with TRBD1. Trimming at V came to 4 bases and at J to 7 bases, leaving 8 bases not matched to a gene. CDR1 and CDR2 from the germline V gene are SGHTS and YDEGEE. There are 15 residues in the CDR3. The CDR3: CASSIWTGGRNEQFF. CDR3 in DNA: TGTGCCAGCAGCATATGGACAGGGGGTAGAAATGAGCAGTTCTTC.